Listed below are T cell receptor beta chains from one sample, sequenced in a study of cytomegalovirus exposure and HLA in healthy donors. TCRdb's table, derived via immunoSEQ multiplex PCR, lists solely in-frame clones and lacks some. The table includes 100,000 to 150,000 clones, almost 90% detected once. The sample comprised PBMCs. The receptors were gathered from a man aged 25 to 40 in good health and CMV-seronegative. Both conserved end residues are part of each CDR3. D genes are given only for firm matches. Rows may omit the clone size; those that give it use once, few, many or a size class.

>-|TRBD1|TRBJ2-5|17|TRBV7-9
TGTGCCAGCAGCCTACTTCTGGTCGACAGGGACAGCGAGACCCAGTACTTC
CASSLLLVDRDSETQYF
>-|TRBD1|TRBJ2-7|14|TRBV5-6
TGTGCCAGCAGCTCCTTGGGACAGGGGGACGAGCAGTACTTC
CASSSLGQGDEQYF
>-|TRBD1|TRBJ1-2|17|TRBV7-9
TGTGCCAGCAGCTTTACCGGGACAGGCGATTCTACCTATGGCTACACCTTC
CASSFTGTGDSTYGYTF
>-|TRBD1|TRBJ1-2|13|TRBV4-1
TGCGCCAGCAGCCAAGGGGGACAGGGCGGGTACACCTTC
CASSQGGQGGYTF
>once|TRBD1|TRBJ2-2|17|TRBV7-3
TGTGCCAGCAGTCGAAACCCGGGACAGGGGAGGACCGGGGAGCTGTTTTTT
CASSRNPGQGRTGELFF
>-|-|TRBJ1-4|14|TRBV18
TGTGCCAGCTCACCAGGGGCCAGGGCTGAAAAACTGTTTTTT
CASSPGARAEKLFF
>-|-|TRBJ2-7|14|TRBV5-1
TGCGCCAGCAGCTCCAGGACAGACTACTACGAGCAGTACTTC
CASSSRTDYYEQYF
>-|-|TRBJ1-1|13|TRBV5-1
TGCGCCTCAACGACAGGCCAAAACACTGAAGCTTTCTTT
CASTTGQNTEAFF
>-|-|TRBJ2-1|17|TRBV7-2
TGTGCCAGCAGCTCGGTAGGTGGTGGGAGTCGGTGGAATGAGCAGTTCTTC
CASSSVGGGSRWNEQFF
>-|-|TRBJ1-5|13|TRBV9
TGTGCCAGCAGCGCGGTGAGTGGTCAGCCCCAGCATTTT
CASSAVSGQPQHF
>-|-|TRBJ1-1|18|TRBV15
TGTGCCACCAGCAGAGATGCGAGGGCAACTCCCCTAAACACTGAAGCTTTCTTT
CATSRDARATPLNTEAFF
>-|-|TRBJ2-3|13|TRBV6-1
TGTGCCAGCAGTGAAAGCGAGTTTAGTACGCAGTATTTT
CASSESEFSTQYF
>-|TRBD1|TRBJ2-7|14|TRBV7-9
TGTGCCAGCAGCCCTCGGACAGGACCCTACGAGCAGTACTTC
CASSPRTGPYEQYF
>-|-|TRBJ1-1|13|TRBV6-4
TGTGCCAGCCGCGGGGGGGATGGCACTGAAGCTTTCTTT
CASRGGDGTEAFF
>-|TRBD1|TRBJ2-7|15|TRBV7-7
TGTGCCAGCAGCCCCGGGACAGGGGGTCCCTACGAGCAGTACTTC
CASSPGTGGPYEQYF
>-|-|TRBJ2-7|13|TRBV7-9
TGTGCCAGCAGCTATGGACAGTCCTACGAGCAGTACTTC
CASSYGQSYEQYF
>once|TRBD2|TRBJ2-7|17|TRBV7-9
TGTGCCAGCAGCTTGCCCCCTCGACTAGCGGGAGCCTACGAGCAGTACTTC
CASSLPPRLAGAYEQYF
>-|TRBD2|TRBJ2-2|16|TRBV2
TGTGCCAGCAGTGATAGCGGGAGCATTGACACCGGGGAGCTGTTTTTT
CASSDSGSIDTGELFF
>-|TRBD1|TRBJ1-6|14|TRBV5-1
TGCGCCAGCAGCTCGACAGGGGGCTCTTCACCCCTCCACTTT
CASSSTGGSSPLHF
>-|-|TRBJ2-2|13|TRBV30
TGTGCCTGGAGTACCAGGAGGACCGGGGAGCTGTTTTTT
CAWSTRRTGELFF
>-|-|TRBJ2-7|11|TRBV10-3
TGTGCCATCAGTGCCGGGTACGAGCAGTACTTC
CAISAGYEQYF
>-|TRBD1|TRBJ2-7|16|TRBV7-9
TGTGCCAGCAGCTCAGACAACAGGGGGTCAGCCTACGAGCAGTACTTC
CASSSDNRGSAYEQYF
>once|TRBD2|TRBJ2-5|13|TRBV6-5
TGTGCCAGCAGTTTAGCGGGAGGAGAGACCCAGTACTTC
CASSLAGGETQYF
>-|-|TRBJ2-7|14|TRBV7-9
TGTGCCAGCAGCTTAGTTCCCCCAGGTTACGAGCAGTACTTC
CASSLVPPGYEQYF
>-|TRBD1|TRBJ1-2|17|TRBV7-2
TGTGCCAGCAGCCCCGCCCAGACAGGGCCGCTCCTCTATGGCTACACCTTC
CASSPAQTGPLLYGYTF
>-|TRBD2|TRBJ2-7|16|TRBV4-1
TGCGCCAGCAGCCAGACTTCAGTAGCGGGGGTCTACGAGCAGTACTTC
CASSQTSVAGVYEQYF
>-|TRBD1|TRBJ2-7|14|TRBV6-1
TGTGCCAGCAGTAAGGGACAGATCCCCTACGAGCAGTACTTC
CASSKGQIPYEQYF
>-|TRBD1|TRBJ1-2|13|TRBV18
TGTGCCAGCTCACCGACAGGGTCGAATGGCTACACCTTC
CASSPTGSNGYTF
>-|TRBD1|TRBJ2-5|15|TRBV5-1
TGCGCCAGCAGCAGCTACCCGGACAGGGCAGAGACCCAGTACTTC
CASSSYPDRAETQYF
>-|TRBD2|TRBJ2-2|15|TRBV5-1
TGCGCCAGCAGCCCGGAGGCGGGAGGTAGCGGGGAGCTGTTTTTT
CASSPEAGGSGELFF
>-|-|TRBJ2-2|14|TRBV7-2
TGTGCCAGCAGCCTCAGATTGAACACCGGGGAGCTGTTTTTT
CASSLRLNTGELFF
>-|-|TRBJ1-2|12|TRBV7-9
TGTGCCAGCAGCTTAGGTGCAGATGGCTACACCTTC
CASSLGADGYTF
>-|TRBD1|TRBJ1-6|15|TRBV9
TGTGCCAGCAGCGTAGAAGGGACAGGGGATTCACCCCTCCACTTT
CASSVEGTGDSPLHF
>once|TRBD2|TRBJ2-3|16|TRBV6-1
TGTGCCAGCAGTGACAATTGGGGGAGGGCCGAAGATACGCAGTATTTT
CASSDNWGRAEDTQYF
>-|TRBD1|TRBJ2-7|15|TRBV7-9
TGTGCCAGCAGCTCCGGACAGGGGAGCTCCTACGAGCAGTACTTC
CASSSGQGSSYEQYF
>-|-|TRBJ2-1|16|TRBV7-2
TGTGCCAGCAGCCCTAGGGCAAGCGGCCCCTACAATGAGCAGTTCTTC
CASSPRASGPYNEQFF
>-|-|TRBJ1-5|17|TRBV2
TGTGCCAGCAGTGAAACGGGGAGCCTTTATAGCAATCAGCCCCAGCATTTT
CASSETGSLYSNQPQHF
>once|-|TRBJ2-5|13|TRBV15
TGTGCCACCAGCCGCCCGGGGCAAGAGACCCAGTACTTC
CATSRPGQETQYF
>-|-|TRBJ2-1|16|TRBV29-1
TGCAGCGTTCAGCGAAAGTGGGGGCCCCTCCCCAATGAGCAGTTCTTC
CSVQRKWGPLPNEQFF
>-|TRBD1|TRBJ1-2|14|TRBV18
TGTGCCAGCTCACCAATTACAGGGGATCATGGCTACACCTTC
CASSPITGDHGYTF
>-|-|TRBJ1-1|15|TRBV5-1
TGCGCCAGCAGCTTGGTTACGCCCCGGAGCACTGAAGCTTTCTTT
CASSLVTPRSTEAFF
>once|-|TRBJ2-1|10|TRBV11-2
TGTGCCAGCAGTTTCGGGTCGCAGTTCTTC
CASSFGSQFF
>-|-|TRBJ1-1|14|TRBV19
TGTGCCAGTAGGAGGACAGCGATGAACACTGAAGCTTTCTTT
CASRRTAMNTEAFF
>once|TRBD1|TRBJ1-6|15|TRBV6-5
TGTGCCAGCAGTGCCGGGACAGCGATTAATTCACCCCTCCACTTT
CASSAGTAINSPLHF
>few|-|TRBJ1-5|12|TRBV2
TGTGCCAGCAGTGTAGAGGCGCAGCCCCAGCATTTT
CASSVEAQPQHF
>-|-|TRBJ1-2|15|TRBV4-1
TGCGCCAGCAGCCCCTATGGCCAGGTTAACTATGGCTACACCTTC
CASSPYGQVNYGYTF
>-|TRBD1|TRBJ1-1|15|TRBV7-2
TGTGCCAGCAGCCTACTGGGACAGGGAAACACTGAAGCTTTCTTT
CASSLLGQGNTEAFF
>-|-|TRBJ1-1|14|TRBV25-1
TGTGCCAGCGCCCAGATTTCAGGGGATAAAGGAGCTTTCTTT
CASAQISGDKGAFF
>-|TRBD1|TRBJ1-1|15|TRBV5-1
TGCGCCAGCAGCTTGGGACAGGGTGTGAACACTGAAGCTTTCTTT
CASSLGQGVNTEAFF
>once|-|TRBJ2-1|14|TRBV5-1
TGCGCCAGCGGGCCCCAAGGCAGCTACAATGAGCAGTTCTTC
CASGPQGSYNEQFF
>-|TRBD1|TRBJ2-1|16|TRBV9
TGTGCCAGCAGCGCGGGACAGGGTTTATCCTACAATGAGCAGTTCTTC
CASSAGQGLSYNEQFF
>-|TRBD2|TRBJ2-5|17|TRBV7-7
TGTGCCAGCAGCTTATCCGTTTCGGCGGCGGGAGAAGAGACCCAGTACTTC
CASSLSVSAAGEETQYF
>-|TRBD2|TRBJ2-7|15|TRBV11-2
TGTGCCAGCATCCTCGGAGGCGGGAGTTTCTACGAGCAGTACTTC
CASILGGGSFYEQYF
>once|-|TRBJ2-3|13|TRBV7-2
TGTGCCAGCAGCTTTTCGGTCCCCTCAACGCAGTATTTT
CASSFSVPSTQYF